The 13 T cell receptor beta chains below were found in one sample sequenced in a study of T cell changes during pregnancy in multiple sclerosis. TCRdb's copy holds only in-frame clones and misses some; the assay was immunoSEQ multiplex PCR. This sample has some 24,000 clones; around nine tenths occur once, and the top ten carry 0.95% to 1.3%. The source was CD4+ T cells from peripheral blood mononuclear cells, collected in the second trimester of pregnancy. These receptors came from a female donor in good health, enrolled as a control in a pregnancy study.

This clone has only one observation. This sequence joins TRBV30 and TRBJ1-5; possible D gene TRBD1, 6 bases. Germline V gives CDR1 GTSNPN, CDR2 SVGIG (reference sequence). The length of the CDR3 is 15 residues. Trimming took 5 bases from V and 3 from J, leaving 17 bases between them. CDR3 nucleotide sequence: TGTGCCTGGTCCTCAGGGGAGGGGTACAATCAGCCCCAGCATTTT. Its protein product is CAWSSGEGYNQPQHF.

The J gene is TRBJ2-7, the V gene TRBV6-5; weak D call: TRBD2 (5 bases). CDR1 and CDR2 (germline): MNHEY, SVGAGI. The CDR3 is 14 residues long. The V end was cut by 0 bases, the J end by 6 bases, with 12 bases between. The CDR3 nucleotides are TGTGCCAGCAGTTACTCTCGGGGAATGGGCGAGCAGTACTTC. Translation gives CASSYSRGMGEQYF.

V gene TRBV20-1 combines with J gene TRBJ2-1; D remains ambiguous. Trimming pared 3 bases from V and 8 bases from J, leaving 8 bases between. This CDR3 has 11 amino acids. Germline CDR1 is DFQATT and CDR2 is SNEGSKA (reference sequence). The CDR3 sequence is CSASPRDEQFF. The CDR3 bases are TGCAGTGCTAGTCCTCGGGATGAGCAGTTCTTC.

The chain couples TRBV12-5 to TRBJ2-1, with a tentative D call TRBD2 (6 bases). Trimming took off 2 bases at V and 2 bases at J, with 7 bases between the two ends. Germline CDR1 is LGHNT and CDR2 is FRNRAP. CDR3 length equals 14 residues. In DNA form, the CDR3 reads TGTGCTAGTGGTTTGTCGGGGGCCTACAATGAGCAGTTCTTC. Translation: CASGLSGAYNEQFF.

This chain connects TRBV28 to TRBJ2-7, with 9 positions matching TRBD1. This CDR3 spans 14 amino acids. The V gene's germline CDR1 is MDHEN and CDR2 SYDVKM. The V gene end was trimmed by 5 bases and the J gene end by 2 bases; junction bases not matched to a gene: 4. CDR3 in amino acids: CASSPGTGTYEQYF. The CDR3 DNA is TGTGCCAGCAGTCCCGGGACAGGGACCTACGAGCAGTACTTC.

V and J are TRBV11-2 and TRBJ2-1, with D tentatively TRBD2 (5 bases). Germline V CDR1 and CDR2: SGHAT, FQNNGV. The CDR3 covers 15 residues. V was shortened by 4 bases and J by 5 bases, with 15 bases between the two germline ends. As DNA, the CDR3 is TGTGCCAGCAGCTCTTACCGGGAAAGAGACAATGAGCAGTTCTTC. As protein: CASSSYRERDNEQFF.

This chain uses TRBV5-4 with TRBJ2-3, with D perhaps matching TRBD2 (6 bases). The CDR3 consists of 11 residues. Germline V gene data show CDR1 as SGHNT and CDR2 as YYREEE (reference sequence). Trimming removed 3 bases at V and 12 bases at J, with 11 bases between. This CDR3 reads CASSSSGSQYF. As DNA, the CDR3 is TGTGCCAGCAGCTCATCCGGGAGTCAGTATTTT.

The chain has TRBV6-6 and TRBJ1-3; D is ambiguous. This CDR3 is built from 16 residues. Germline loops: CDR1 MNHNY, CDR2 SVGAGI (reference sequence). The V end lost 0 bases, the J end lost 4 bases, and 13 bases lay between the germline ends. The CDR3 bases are TGTGCCAGCAGTTACTCGGCTACGGCGGGGGGAAACACCATATATTTT. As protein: CASSYSATAGGNTIYF.

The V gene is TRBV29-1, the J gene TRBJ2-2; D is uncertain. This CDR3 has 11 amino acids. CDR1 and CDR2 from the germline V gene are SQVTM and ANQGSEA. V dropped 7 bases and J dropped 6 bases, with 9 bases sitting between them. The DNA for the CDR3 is TGCAGCGGCGGTCGATCCGGGGAGCTGTTTTTT. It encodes CSGGRSGELFF.

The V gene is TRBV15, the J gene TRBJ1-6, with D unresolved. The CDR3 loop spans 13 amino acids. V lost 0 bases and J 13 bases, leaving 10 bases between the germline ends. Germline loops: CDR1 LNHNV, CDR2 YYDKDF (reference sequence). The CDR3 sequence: CATSRDFQAPLHF. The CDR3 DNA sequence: TGTGCCACCAGCAGAGATTTCCAGGCGCCCCTCCACTTT.

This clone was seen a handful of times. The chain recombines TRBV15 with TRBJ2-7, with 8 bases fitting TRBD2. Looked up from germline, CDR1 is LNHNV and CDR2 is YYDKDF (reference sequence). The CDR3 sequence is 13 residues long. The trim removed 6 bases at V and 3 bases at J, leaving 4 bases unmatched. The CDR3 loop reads CATSTGGYYEQYF. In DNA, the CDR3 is TGTGCCACCAGTACGGGGGGGTACTACGAGCAGTACTTC.

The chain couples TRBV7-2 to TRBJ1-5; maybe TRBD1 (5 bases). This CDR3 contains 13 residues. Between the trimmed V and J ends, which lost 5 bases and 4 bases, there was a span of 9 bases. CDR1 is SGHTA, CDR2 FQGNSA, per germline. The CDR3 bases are TGTGCCAGCAGCACGACAGCTAATCAGCCCCAGCATTTT. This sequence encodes CASSTTANQPQHF.

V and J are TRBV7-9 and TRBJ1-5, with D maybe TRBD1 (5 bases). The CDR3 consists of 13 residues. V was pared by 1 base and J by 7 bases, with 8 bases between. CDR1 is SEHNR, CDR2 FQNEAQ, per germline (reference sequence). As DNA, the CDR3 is TGTGCCAGCAGCTTAGACCCAGGGCAGCCCCAGCATTTT. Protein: CASSLDPGQPQHF. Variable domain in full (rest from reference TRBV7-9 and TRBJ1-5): DTGVSQNPRHKITKRGQNVTFRCDPISEHNRLYWYRQTLGQGPEFLTYFQNEAQLEKSRLLSDRFSAERPKGSFSTLEIQRTEQGDSAMYLCASSLDPGQPQHFGDGTRLSIL.